This T cell receptor (beta chain) was captured by sequencing in a study of CD8 T cells in Susac syndrome. Across the whole study: Within the sequenced group of Susac syndrome patients, five or six showed active disease and about 8 were in remission. When blood was drawn, the patients with Susac syndrome were therapy-naive, on corticosteroids, or on intravenous immunoglobulin alone.

Deletions cut 0 bases from V and 6 bases from J, with 12 bases between. CDR1 and CDR2 (germline): DFQATT, SNEGSKA (reference sequence). The CDR3 runs to 14 residues. Definite or probable Susac syndrome was diagnosed using recently defined diagnostic criteria. RNA was extracted with the RNeasy kit, and a quantity of roughly 0.45 to 1 ug was reverse transcribed using random hexamers. Amplification of TCR beta CDR3 by immunoSEQ multiplex PCR spanned 54 Vbeta and 13 Jbeta. TCRdb ran MiXCR on the immunoSEQ multiplex PCR reads and lists one entry per CDR3 protein. This sample has approximately 87,000 distinct CDR3 sequences, with approximately 96% found just once.

The chain combines TRBV20-1 with TRBJ2-1, with a weak D call TRBD1 (6 bases). The sequencing sample was made of CD8+ T cells from PBMCs. The receptor comes from a human donor with Susac syndrome. For the CDR3, the DNA is TGCAGTGCTAGAGAGGTGGGGGCTAGCAATGAGCAGTTCTTC. It translates to CSAREVGASNEQFF.